Shown below are 5 T cell receptor beta chains from a single sample sequenced in a study of blood T cell repertoires in COVID-19. TCRdb keeps only in-frame clones here, not all; method: immunoSEQ multiplex PCR. This sample carries approximately 270,000 clones, 65% to 85% of them seen once, and the ten largest clones take less than 20%. The sequenced sample consisted of peripheral blood. Receptors were obtained from a person between 65 and 79 years old with COVID-19, enrolled during active disease.

This clone appeared once. The chain uses TRBV5-1 and TRBJ1-1, with TRBD1 identical over 12 bases. The CDR3 loop spans 18 amino acids. Germline V CDR1 and CDR2: SGHRS, YFSETQ. V lost 4 bases and J lost 0; bases outside the gene matches: 10. CDR3 DNA: TGCGCCAGCAGCAAAAGCGGGACAGGGGGCGGAATGAACACTGAAGCTTTCTTT. This translates into CASSKSGTGGGMNTEAFF. The variable domain in full, completed from reference TRBV5-1 and TRBJ1-1, reads KAGVTQTPRYLIKTRGQQVTLSCSPISGHRSVSWYQQTPGQGLQFLFEYFSETQRNKGNFPGRFSGRQFSNSRSEMNVSTLELGDSALYLCASSKSGTGGGMNTEAFFGQGTRLTVV.

This chain uses TRBV24-1 with TRBJ2-1; 7 bases match TRBD2. Germline CDR1 reads KGHDR; CDR2 reads SFDVKD. V was clipped by 7 bases and J by 3 bases; unmatched bases: 2. There are 13 residues in the CDR3. The DNA of the CDR3 is TGTGCCACCAGGGCGGGGGACTACAATGAGCAGTTCTTC. Its translation is CATRAGDYNEQFF.

V is TRBV28 and J is TRBJ2-1; TRBD2 matches 7 bases. Germline V gives CDR1 MDHEN, CDR2 SYDVKM. V shed 3 bases and J 6 bases; nucleotides not matched to a gene: 5. The CDR3 contains 14 residues. CDR3 bases: TGTGCCAGCAGTTTGGCCGCGGGGGTCAATGAGCAGTTCTTC. It codes for CASSLAAGVNEQFF.

The J gene is TRBJ1-2, the V gene TRBV28, with D maybe TRBD1 (5 bases). The germline V gene has CDR1 MDHEN and CDR2 SYDVKM. This CDR3 is built from 14 residues. Between the trimmed V and J ends, which lost 5 bases and 8 bases, there was a span of 18 bases. The CDR3 here is CASSPAGPRPGYTF. For the CDR3, the DNA is TGTGCCAGCAGTCCCGCGGGACCGCGACCCGGCTACACCTTC.

The V call is TRBV5-4, the J call TRBJ2-5; 8 bases match TRBD1. CDR3 size: 14 residues. The J segment lost 3 bases and the V segment lost 7 bases, leaving 8 bases of the junction unmatched. The germline V gene encodes CDR1 SGHNT and CDR2 YYREEE (reference sequence). The CDR3 coding sequence is TGTGCCAGCGCATACAGGGGGGTAGAAGAGACCCAGTACTTC. Translation: CASAYRGVEETQYF.